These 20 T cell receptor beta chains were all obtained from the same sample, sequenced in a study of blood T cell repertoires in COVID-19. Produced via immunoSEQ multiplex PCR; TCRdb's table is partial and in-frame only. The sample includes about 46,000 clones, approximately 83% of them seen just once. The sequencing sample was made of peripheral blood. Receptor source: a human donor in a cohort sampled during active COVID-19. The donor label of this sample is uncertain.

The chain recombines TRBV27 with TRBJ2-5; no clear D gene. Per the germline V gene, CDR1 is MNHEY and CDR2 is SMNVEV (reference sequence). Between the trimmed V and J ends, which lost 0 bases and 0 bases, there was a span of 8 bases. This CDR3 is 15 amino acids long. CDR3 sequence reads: CASSLSGRYQETQYF. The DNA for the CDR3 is TGTGCCAGCAGTTTATCGGGCAGGTACCAAGAGACCCAGTACTTC.

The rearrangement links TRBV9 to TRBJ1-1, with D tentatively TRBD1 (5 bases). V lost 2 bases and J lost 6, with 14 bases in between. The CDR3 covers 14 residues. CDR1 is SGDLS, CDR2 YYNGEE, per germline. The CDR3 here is CASSVDSRGAEAFF. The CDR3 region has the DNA TGTGCCAGCAGCGTTGACAGCCGTGGGGCTGAAGCTTTCTTT.

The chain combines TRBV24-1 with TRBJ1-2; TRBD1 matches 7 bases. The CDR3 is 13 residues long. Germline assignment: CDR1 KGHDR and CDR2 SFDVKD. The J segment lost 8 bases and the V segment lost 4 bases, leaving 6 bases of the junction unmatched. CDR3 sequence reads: CATSDRQGGGYTF. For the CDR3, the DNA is TGTGCCACCAGTGACCGACAGGGCGGCGGCTACACCTTC.

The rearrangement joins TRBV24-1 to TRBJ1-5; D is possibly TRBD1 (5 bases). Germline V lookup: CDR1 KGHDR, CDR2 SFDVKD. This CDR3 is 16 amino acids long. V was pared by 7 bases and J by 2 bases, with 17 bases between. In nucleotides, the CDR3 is TGTGCCACCAGCCGGGGGAGAGGGGTTGGCAATCAGCCCCAGCATTTT. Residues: CATSRGRGVGNQPQHF.

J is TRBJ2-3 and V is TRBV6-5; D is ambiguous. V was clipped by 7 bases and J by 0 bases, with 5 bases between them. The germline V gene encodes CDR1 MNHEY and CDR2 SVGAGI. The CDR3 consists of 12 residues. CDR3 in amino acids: CASTQSTDTQYF. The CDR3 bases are TGTGCCAGCACACAGAGCACAGATACGCAGTATTTT.

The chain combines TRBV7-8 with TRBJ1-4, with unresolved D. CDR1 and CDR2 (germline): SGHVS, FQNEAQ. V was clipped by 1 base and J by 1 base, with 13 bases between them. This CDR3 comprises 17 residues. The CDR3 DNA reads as TGTGCCAGCAGCTTAGTTGCCAACTTCGGAACTAATGAAAAACTGTTTTTT. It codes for CASSLVANFGTNEKLFF.

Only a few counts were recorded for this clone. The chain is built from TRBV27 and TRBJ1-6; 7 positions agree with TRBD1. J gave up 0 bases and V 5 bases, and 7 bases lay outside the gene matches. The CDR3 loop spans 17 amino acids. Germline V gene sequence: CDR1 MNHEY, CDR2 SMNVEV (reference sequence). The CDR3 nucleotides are TGTGCCAGCAGTCCTTTGACAGGGCTCTCCTATAATTCACCCCTCCACTTT. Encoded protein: CASSPLTGLSYNSPLHF.

CDR3 DNA sequence: TGCGCCAGCAGCTTGAATACAGGGATCGGCGATGAGCAGTTCTTC. Translating it yields CASSLNTGIGDEQFF. The rearrangement joins TRBV5-1 to TRBJ2-1; D perhaps matches TRBD1 (6 bases). The CDR3 contains 15 residues. The V gene lost 1 base and the J gene lost 8 bases, with 16 bases spanning the gap. Germline assignment: CDR1 SGHRS and CDR2 YFSETQ.

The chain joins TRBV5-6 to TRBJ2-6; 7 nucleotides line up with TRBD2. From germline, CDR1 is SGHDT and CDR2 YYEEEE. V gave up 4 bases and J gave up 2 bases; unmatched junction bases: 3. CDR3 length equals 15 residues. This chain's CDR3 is CASSRRGAGANVLTF. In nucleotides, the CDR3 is TGTGCCAGCAGCCGCCGGGGGGCTGGGGCCAACGTCCTGACTTTC.

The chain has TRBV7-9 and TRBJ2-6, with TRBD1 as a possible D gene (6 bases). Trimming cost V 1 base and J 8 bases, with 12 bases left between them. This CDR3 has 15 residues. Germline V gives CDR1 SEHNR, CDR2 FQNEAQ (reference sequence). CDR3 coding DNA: TGTGCCAGCAGCTTAGGTACAGGGCGGACCAACGTCCTGACTTTC. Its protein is CASSLGTGRTNVLTF.

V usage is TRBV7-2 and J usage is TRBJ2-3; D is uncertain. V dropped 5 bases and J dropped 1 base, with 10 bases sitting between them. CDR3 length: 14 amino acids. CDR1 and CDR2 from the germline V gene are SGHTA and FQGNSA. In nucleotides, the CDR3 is TGTGCCAGCAGCGAAGACTCAGGCACAGATACGCAGTATTTT. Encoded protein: CASSEDSGTDTQYF.

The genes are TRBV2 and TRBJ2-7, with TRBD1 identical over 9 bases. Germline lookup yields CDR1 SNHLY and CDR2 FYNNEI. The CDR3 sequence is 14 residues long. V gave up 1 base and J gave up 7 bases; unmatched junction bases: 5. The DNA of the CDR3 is TGTGCCAGCAGTGAAGGGGGACAGGGTTATGAGCAGTACTTC. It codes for CASSEGGQGYEQYF.

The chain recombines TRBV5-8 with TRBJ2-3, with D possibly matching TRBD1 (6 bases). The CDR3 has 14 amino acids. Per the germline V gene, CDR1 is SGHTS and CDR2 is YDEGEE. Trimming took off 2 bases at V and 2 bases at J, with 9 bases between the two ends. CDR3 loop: CASSFDRSTDTQYF. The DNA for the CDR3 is TGTGCCAGCAGCTTCGACAGGTCCACAGATACGCAGTATTTT.

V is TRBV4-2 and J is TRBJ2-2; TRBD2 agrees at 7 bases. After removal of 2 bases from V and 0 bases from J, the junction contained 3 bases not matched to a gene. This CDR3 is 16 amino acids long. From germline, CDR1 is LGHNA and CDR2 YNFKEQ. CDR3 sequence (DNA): TGTGCCAGCAGCCAACCTAGCGGAGCGAACACCGGGGAGCTGTTTTTT. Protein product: CASSQPSGANTGELFF.

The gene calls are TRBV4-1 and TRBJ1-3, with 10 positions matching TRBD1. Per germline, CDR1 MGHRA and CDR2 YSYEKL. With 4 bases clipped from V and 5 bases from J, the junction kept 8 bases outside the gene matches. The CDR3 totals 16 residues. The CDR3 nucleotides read TGCGCCAGCAGCCCTTGGGACAGGGGAATCCGAAACACCATATATTTT. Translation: CASSPWDRGIRNTIYF.

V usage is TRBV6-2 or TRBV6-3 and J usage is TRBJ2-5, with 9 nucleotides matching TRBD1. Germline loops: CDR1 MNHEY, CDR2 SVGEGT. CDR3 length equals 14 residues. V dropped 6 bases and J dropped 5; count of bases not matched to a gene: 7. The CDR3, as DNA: TGTGCCAGCAGCCAGGGGACAGGGCGCGAGACCCAGTACTTC. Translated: CASSQGTGRETQYF.

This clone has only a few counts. In DNA, the CDR3 is TGTGCCAGTAACCCACAGGTGGCGGGCAATCAGCCCCAGCATTTT. Translating gives CASNPQVAGNQPQHF. The chain is built from TRBV19 and TRBJ1-5; D is possibly TRBD1 (5 bases). The CDR3 is made up of 15 amino acids. V gave up 7 bases and J gave up 2 bases, with 15 bases separating them. Germline assignment: CDR1 LNHDA and CDR2 SQIVND (reference sequence). Looking up the rest from reference TRBV19 and TRBJ1-5 gives the full variable domain: DGGITQSPKYLFRKEGQNVTLSCEQNLNHDAMYWYRQDPGQGLRLIYYSQIVNDFQKGDIAEGYSVSREKKESFPLTVTSAQKNPTAFYLCASNPQVAGNQPQHFGDGTRLSIL.

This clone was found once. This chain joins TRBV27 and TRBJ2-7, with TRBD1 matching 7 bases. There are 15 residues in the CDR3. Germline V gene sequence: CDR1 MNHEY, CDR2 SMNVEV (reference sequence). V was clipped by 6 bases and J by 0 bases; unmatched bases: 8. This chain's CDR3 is CASRSGQISSYEQYF. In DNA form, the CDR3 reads TGTGCCAGCAGATCGGGACAGATTAGCTCCTACGAGCAGTACTTC.

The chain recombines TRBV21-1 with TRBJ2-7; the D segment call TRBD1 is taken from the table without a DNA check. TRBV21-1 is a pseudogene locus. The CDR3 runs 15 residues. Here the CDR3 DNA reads TGTGCCAGCAGCAACGGTGGGACAGGGCATTACGAGCAGTACTTC. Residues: CASSNGGTGHYEQYF.

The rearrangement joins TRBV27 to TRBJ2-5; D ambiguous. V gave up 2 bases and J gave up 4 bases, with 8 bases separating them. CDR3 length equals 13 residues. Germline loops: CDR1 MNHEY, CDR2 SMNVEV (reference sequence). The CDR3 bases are TGTGCCAGCAGTTTACGACCTAGAGAGACCCAGTACTTC. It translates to CASSLRPRETQYF.